These T cell receptor beta chains were read from a single sample in a study of response to subunit inactivated influenza vaccine. One entry per CDR3 protein, called by TCRdb with MiXCR from the RT-PCR reads. The sample consists of some 540,000 distinct CDR3 sequences, 20% to 25% of them appearing once. The same data also went into a second study, on T cells expressing NK-cell markers.

This material consisted of CD4+ T cells sorted from PBMCs, taken about 11 days after vaccination. Receptors were obtained from a man aged 50 to 60 who received an inactivated influenza vaccine. CDR3s leave out the opening cysteine and the closing phenylalanine or tryptophan. D genes are given only for firm matches.

TRBJ2-1	TRBD2	TRBV24-1	14	ATSDGLAGPYNEQF
TRBJ1-5	TRBD1	TRBV12-3/TRBV12-4	12	ASSPQGLTQPQH
TRBJ2-7	.	TRBV7-9	11	ASRNRQSYEQY
TRBJ1-3	.	TRBV5-1	14	ASSLAGGLGGNTIY
TRBJ2-5	TRBD2	TRBV18	13	ASSPRRGEQETQY
TRBJ2-1	.	TRBV7-8	14	ASSYGSWQGYNEQF
TRBJ2-2	.	TRBV28	11	ASSLIGTGELF
TRBJ2-1	TRBD2	TRBV24-1	17	ATSDYTASGRASYNEQF
TRBJ2-4	TRBD2	TRBV30	10	AWSGLANIQY
TRBJ2-5	.	TRBV5-4	12	ASSLGDNQETQY
TRBJ1-4	.	TRBV20-1	9	SRVTNEKLF
TRBJ2-7	TRBD2	TRBV28	12	VAGTSGEDYEQY
TRBJ2-2	.	TRBV5-1	14	ASSLAALDHAGELF
TRBJ1-3	.	TRBV20-1	9	SVAGRNTIY
TRBJ2-1	TRBD2	TRBV6-4	13	ASALRTSGEGEQF
TRBJ2-3	TRBD2	TRBV7-6	14	ASSLISGNEADTQY
TRBJ2-5	.	TRBV18	13	ASSPRFAGQETQY
TRBJ2-3	TRBD2	TRBV5-1	14	ASSPGPGGPTDTQY
TRBJ1-6	.	TRBV6-1	14	ASSSSGGVYNSPLH
TRBJ1-2	TRBD1	TRBV7-9	13	ASSASGTAHEGYT
TRBJ2-5	.	TRBV5-1	13	ASSLGPAEGETQY
TRBJ2-1	.	TRBV13	15	ASSLGQLVLSYNEQF
TRBJ2-2	TRBD1	TRBV9	14	ASSVDRAELAGELF
TRBJ2-1	TRBD2	TRBV28	12	ASTVKLARNEQF
TRBJ1-5	.	TRBV28	13	ASRGGGSGNQPQH
TRBJ1-4	.	TRBV7-9	11	ASSRTNNEKLF
TRBJ2-1	.	TRBV3-1	11	ASSQDRYNEQF
TRBJ2-1	TRBD1	TRBV5-1	12	ASSTGQEYNEQF